This T cell receptor beta chain emerged from a study of beta chain features in type 1 diabetes. Study-wide background: There were approximately 100 million sorted cells examined across all samples.

Study findings and constraints: Relative to healthy donors, patients appeared to have naive, central memory and Treg TCRB repertoires that were more similar.

Germline-derived CDR1 and CDR2 are SQVTM and ANQGSEA. The CDR3 spans 14 residues. J was trimmed by 10 bases and V by 2 bases; bases with no gene match: 10. Worth noting for this clone: Antigen unknown.

Every isolated RNA sample was fully reverse transcribed, so sequencing captured expressed TCRB transcripts. Generated by immunoSEQ multiplex PCR, the TCRdb table keeps only in-frame clones and is missing some. Of 120,000 to 150,000 clones in the sample, roughly a tenth are singletons; the top ten hold 1.3%. This chain uses TRBV29-1 with TRBJ2-3; 9 nucleotides line up with TRBD2. This receptor was identified in a man younger than 30 in good health. The sample comprised naive CD4+ T cells from blood. The CDR3 DNA is TGCAGCGTTGAACGGCGGGGGGGCTGGAATTCGCAGTATTTT. As protein: CSVERRGGWNSQYF.